The TCR beta chain under discussion was sequenced for a study of breast tumors, draining lymph nodes, adjacent tissues. This clonotype was detected many times. Samples came from axillary lymph nodes draining the breast cancer. V was trimmed by 3 bases and J by 3 bases, leaving 13 bases between them. Germline V CDR1 and CDR2: SGHNT, YYREEE (reference sequence). The CDR3 spans 16 residues. A single record per CDR3 protein comes from TCRdb applying MiXCR to the multiplex PCR reads. The data contain approximately 230,000 distinct CDR3 sequences, less than 40% of them seen just once; the ten biggest clones take up 3.6%.

The sequence derives from a female donor with breast cancer. Some clones in this sample may be carry-over from other donors' samples. What was sequenced was axillary lymph node tissue. This chain connects TRBV5-4 to TRBJ2-6; D unclear. The CDR3 DNA reads as TGTGCCAGCAGCTCTAACACGGTCGTTGGGGCCAACGTCCTGACTTTC. It specifies CASSSNTVVGANVLTF.